The 17 T cell receptor beta chains below all came from one sample that was sequenced in a study of T-cell memory formation after mild COVID-19. TCRdb itself ran the 5' RACE reads through MiXCR, one entry per CDR3 protein. The data contain roughly 190,000 distinct CDR3 sequences, 27% of them singletons. Sequenced material: PBMCs or a T cell subset sorted from them (not recorded which). The source is an adult woman who had mild COVID-19 (a few samples of this study predate the infection). Cell type and time point are not known.

This clonotype was counted between two and nine times. The chain recombines TRBV12-3 or TRBV12-4 with TRBJ1-1; the match to TRBD1 covers 8 bases. The CDR3 loop spans 15 amino acids. V lost 6 bases and J lost 1; bases outside the gene matches: 7. The CDR3 DNA sequence: TGTGCCAGCAGGCCCCGGACAGGGCGGAACACTGAAGCTTTCTTT. Its protein is CASRPRTGRNTEAFF.

The V and J genes are TRBV29-1 and TRBJ2-5; unclear D gene. With 0 bases removed from V and 1 base from J, the gap between germline ends came to 9 bases. The CDR3 runs to 14 residues. Germline V lookup: CDR1 SQVTM, CDR2 ANQGSEA. The CDR3 DNA is TGCAGCGTTGAAGAAGTGGTCCGCCAAGAGACCCAGTACTTC. Protein: CSVEEVVRQETQYF.

The rearrangement joins TRBV12-3 or TRBV12-4 to TRBJ2-3; D gene unclear. The CDR3 is 13 residues long. Trimming stripped 6 bases from V and 5 bases from J, with 12 bases between. This CDR3 reads CASSPLEGDTQYF. As DNA, the CDR3 is TGTGCCAGCAGCCCCTTGGAAGGAGATACGCAGTATTTT.

The V and J genes are TRBV7-2 and TRBJ1-5; D not certain. CDR1 and CDR2 (germline): SGHTA, FQGNSA. V lost 7 bases to trimming and J lost 4 bases, with 11 bases between them. CDR3 size: 13 residues. For the CDR3, the DNA is TGTGCCAGCACTCCCGGGATAAATCAGCCCCAGCATTTT. Amino acid sequence: CASTPGINQPQHF.

This clonotype was observed a handful of times. The genes are TRBV5-1 and TRBJ2-4; D remains unclear. CDR3 length: 17 amino acids. CDR1 and CDR2 from the germline V gene are SGHRS and YFSETQ. Trimming removed 5 bases at V and 0 bases at J, with 18 bases between. This CDR3 reads CASRPSGPNLAKNIQYF. In DNA, the CDR3 is TGCGCCAGCAGGCCCTCAGGACCGAATCTAGCCAAAAACATTCAGTACTTC. The full variable domain, completed using reference TRBV5-1 and TRBJ2-4, is KAGVTQTPRYLIKTRGQQVTLSCSPISGHRSVSWYQQTPGQGLQFLFEYFSETQRNKGNFPGRFSGRQFSNSRSEMNVSTLELGDSALYLCASRPSGPNLAKNIQYFGAGTRLSVL.

The chain recombines TRBV5-1 with TRBJ2-7; TRBD2 matches 10 bases. The CDR3 covers 18 residues. The V gene's germline CDR1 is SGHRS and CDR2 YFSETQ. V lost 1 base and J lost 0; bases outside the gene matches: 10. The CDR3 DNA sequence: TGCGCCAGCAGCTTGACTAGCGGGACCGCCTTTAGCTCCTACGAGCAGTACTTC. Protein sequence: CASSLTSGTAFSSYEQYF.

The chain is built from TRBV4-1 and TRBJ1-1, with TRBD1 matching over 9 bases. The J segment lost 1 base and the V segment lost 4 bases, leaving 4 bases of the junction unmatched. Germline lookup yields CDR1 MGHRA and CDR2 YSYEKL. CDR3 length equals 15 residues. As DNA, the CDR3 is TGCGCCAGCAGCCCGGGACAGGGACCGAACACTGAAGCTTTCTTT. Protein product: CASSPGQGPNTEAFF.

This clonotype was found a few times. V is TRBV11-3 and J is TRBJ1-3, with 9 bases aligning to TRBD1. In germline, CDR1 is SGHNT, CDR2 YENEEA. V trimming: 5 bases; J trimming: 0 bases; junction bases outside the gene matches: 5. CDR3 length: 16 amino acids. CDR3: CASSRTTGGSGNTIYF. CDR3 bases: TGTGCCAGCAGCCGAACGACAGGGGGCTCTGGAAACACCATATATTTT.

The table lists this clonotype with a few counts. In nucleotides, the CDR3 is TGTGCCAGCAGACGGACAGTCTACTCCTACGAGCAGTACTTC. The encoded protein is CASRRTVYSYEQYF. The rearrangement joins TRBV6-5 to TRBJ2-7, with D perhaps TRBD1 (6 bases). Germline CDR1 and CDR2: MNHEY and SVGAGI. The V and J ends lost 6 bases and 0 bases respectively, with 12 bases between them. This CDR3 spans 14 amino acids.

The V call is TRBV29-1, the J call TRBJ2-7; D is undetermined. The CDR3 sequence is 15 residues long. Germline assignment: CDR1 SQVTM and CDR2 ANQGSEA. V lost 8 bases and J lost 2, with 22 bases in between. The CDR3 bases are TGCAGCCCCCCTCATCGCTGGGTGAAGGCCTACGAGCAGTACTTC. Translating gives CSPPHRWVKAYEQYF.

The rearrangement uses TRBV18 and TRBJ1-3; 12 nucleotides match TRBD1. The CDR3 consists of 16 residues. V was clipped by 5 bases and J by 2 bases; unmatched bases: 4. The V gene's germline CDR1 is KGHSH and CDR2 LQKENI. The CDR3 region has the DNA TGTGCCAGCTCAGCGGGACAGGGGGCGGCTGGAAACACCATATATTTT. It specifies CASSAGQGAAGNTIYF.

CDR3 DNA sequence: TGTGCCAGCAGCAAAGGGACAGGGGAGTCCTACGAGCAGTACTTC. It translates to CASSKGTGESYEQYF. The chain has TRBV7-2 and TRBJ2-7; TRBD1 matches at 10 bases. Germline V CDR1 and CDR2: SGHTA, FQGNSA. V lost 5 bases, J lost 1 base, and 5 bases stayed unmatched. This CDR3 is built from 15 residues. The variable domain in full, completed from reference TRBV7-2 and TRBJ2-7, reads GAGVSQSPSNKVTEKGKDVELRCDPISGHTALYWYRQSLGQGLEFLIYFQGNSAPDKSGLPSDRFSAERTGGSVSTLTIQRTQQEDSAVYLCASSKGTGESYEQYFGPGTRLTVT.

This clonotype was recorded a few times. V gene TRBV4-2 combines with J gene TRBJ1-1; D might be TRBD1 (6 bases). V shed 1 base and J shed 8 bases, with 17 bases lying between them. The CDR3 is made up of 15 amino acids. Germline CDR1 reads LGHNA; CDR2 reads YNFKEQ. The chain's CDR3 is CASSQGISDSQEAFF. CDR3 DNA sequence: TGTGCCAGCAGCCAAGGGATATCGGACAGCCAAGAAGCTTTCTTT.

The chain is built from TRBV18 and TRBJ2-2; no definite D call. The CDR3 length is 14 residues. The V gene lost 4 bases and the J gene lost 3 bases, with 9 bases spanning the gap. Germline CDR1 and CDR2: KGHSH and LQKENI. CDR3 coding DNA: TGTGCCAGCTCACTTAAAGAGGACACCGGGGAGCTGTTTTTT. This translates into CASSLKEDTGELFF.

This chain connects TRBV5-1 to TRBJ2-5, with D possibly being TRBD1 or TRBD2 (6 bases each). The V gene lost 5 bases and the J gene lost 1 base, with 12 bases spanning the gap. The CDR3 has 14 amino acids. Germline-derived CDR1 and CDR2 are SGHRS and YFSETQ. The CDR3 reads CASRPGGLQETQYF. The CDR3 coding sequence is TGCGCCAGCAGGCCTGGGGGGCTCCAAGAGACCCAGTACTTC. Looking up the rest from reference TRBV5-1 and TRBJ2-5 gives the full variable domain: KAGVTQTPRYLIKTRGQQVTLSCSPISGHRSVSWYQQTPGQGLQFLFEYFSETQRNKGNFPGRFSGRQFSNSRSEMNVSTLELGDSALYLCASRPGGLQETQYFGPGTRLLVL.

V and J are TRBV12-3 or TRBV12-4 and TRBJ2-5, with TRBD1 as a possible D gene (7 bases). The germline V and J ends were trimmed by 8 bases and 2 bases, with 15 bases remaining between them. The CDR3 is 14 residues long. CDR3 protein: CASFRGRSQETQYF. Written as DNA, the CDR3 is TGTGCCAGCTTCAGGGGGAGGTCACAAGAGACCCAGTACTTC.

The CDR3 region has the DNA TGTGCCAGCAGTGAGTGGGGAGGGAAACAGTTCTTC. Translation gives CASSEWGGKQFF. The rearrangement uses TRBV27 and TRBJ2-1, with 7 bases fitting TRBD2. Germline V CDR1 and CDR2: MNHEY, SMNVEV (reference sequence). Trimming at V came to 5 bases and at J to 13 bases, leaving 8 bases not matched to a gene. This CDR3 region has 12 residues.